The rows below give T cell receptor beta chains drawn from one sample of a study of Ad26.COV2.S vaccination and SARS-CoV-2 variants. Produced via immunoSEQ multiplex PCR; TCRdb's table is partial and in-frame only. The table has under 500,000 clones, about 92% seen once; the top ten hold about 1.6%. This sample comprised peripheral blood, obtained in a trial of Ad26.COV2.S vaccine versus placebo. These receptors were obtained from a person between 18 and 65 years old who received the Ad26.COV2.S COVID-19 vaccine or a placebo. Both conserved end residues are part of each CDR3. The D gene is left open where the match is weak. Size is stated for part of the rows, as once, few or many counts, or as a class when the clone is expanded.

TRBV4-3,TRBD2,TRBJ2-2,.,TGCGCCAGCAGCCAGGAACTAGCGGGGGGGCCCACCGGGGAGCTGTTTTTT,CASSQELAGGPTGELFF
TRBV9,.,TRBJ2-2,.,.,CASSSSNTGELFF
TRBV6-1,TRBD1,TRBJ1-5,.,TGTGCCAGCAGTGAGTTGGGGCAGGGGGCGACTCAGCCCCAGCATTTT,CASSELGQGATQPQHF
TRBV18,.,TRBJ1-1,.,TGTGCCAGCTCACCACTGCGGACGGAGAACACTGAAGCTTTCTTT,CASSPLRTENTEAFF
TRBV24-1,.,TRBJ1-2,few,TGTGCCACCAGTGATTTTCAGGGCTCCTATGGCTACACCTTC,CATSDFQGSYGYTF
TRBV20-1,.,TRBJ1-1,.,TGCAGTGCTAGTCGTCAAACTGAAGCTTTCTTT,CSASRQTEAFF
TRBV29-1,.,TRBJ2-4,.,TGCAGCGTTGGGTCCCGGTCGGGGAACATTCAGTACTTC,CSVGSRSGNIQYF
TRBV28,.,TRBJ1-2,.,TGTGCCAGCAGCCCGCCGAGGGTATCTGGCTACACCTTC,CASSPPRVSGYTF
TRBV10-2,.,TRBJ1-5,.,TGCGCCAGCAGTGAAGGAGGGGCCGGGCCCCAGCATTTT,CASSEGGAGPQHF
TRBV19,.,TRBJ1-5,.,TGTGCCAGTAGTATAACAGGGTCGAGTCAGCCCCAGCATTTT,CASSITGSSQPQHF
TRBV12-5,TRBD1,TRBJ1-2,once,TGTGCTAGTGGTTTGGACCTCACCAGGGACAGAGTCTATGGCTACACCTTC,CASGLDLTRDRVYGYTF
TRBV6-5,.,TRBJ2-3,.,TGTGCCAGCAGTTACCACGACAAAAAGTATTTT,CASSYHDKKYF
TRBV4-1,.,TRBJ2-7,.,TGCGCCAGCAGCCCAGGGAGAGGGTATGAGCAGTACTTC,CASSPGRGYEQYF
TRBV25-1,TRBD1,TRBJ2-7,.,TGTGCCAGCCGACCCGAGGGGGCGCGGTGGTTCTACGAGCAGTACTTC,CASRPEGARWFYEQYF
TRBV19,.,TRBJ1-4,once,TGTGCCAGTACCATGGGGAATGAAAAACTGTTTTTT,CASTMGNEKLFF